This T cell receptor (beta chain) was recorded in a study of T cell clonality in common variable immunodeficiency. Equal genomic DNA amounts from CVID and control samples were sequenced. The table came from immunoSEQ multiplex PCR; TCRdb's copy has only in-frame clones and leaves some out. Listed for the sample are roughly 32,000 clones, none seen a single time. Patients and controls were mostly of Caucasian heritage. Blood samples were heparinized, about 4.5 to 9 ml per donor. This CDR3 contains 16 residues. The V end was cut by 5 bases, the J end by 0 bases, with 18 bases between. Germline CDR1 reads GTSNPN; CDR2 reads SVGIG (reference sequence). A few counts support this clone. Only one base separates this from a far larger clonotype, so it likely reflects a read error. The read terminates 3 residues ahead of where the CDR3 ends, so the germline J gene completes it.

The receptor's source is a person between 18 and 69 years old in good health. The chain combines TRBV30 with TRBJ2-3, with D uncertain. The sample comprised peripheral blood mononuclear cells. Partial CDR3 DNA: TGTGCCTGGGTGCGTCCTCGAGCGCCCAGCACAGATACG. Residues: CAWVRPRAPSTDT. The full-length CDR3 reads as CAWVRPRAPSTDTQYF.